These 19 T cell receptor beta chains were all obtained from the same sample, sequenced in a study of technical replicates of blood from several donors. Data came from immunoSEQ multiplex PCR; TCRdb stores just in-frame clones and leaves some out. Of roughly 70,000 clones listed, 95% to 97% were seen once; the top ten hold roughly 0.25%. The specimen sequenced was T cells isolated from PBMCs. Every receptor here comes from a human donor in good health.

V gene TRBV15 combines with J gene TRBJ1-5; 7 bases agree with TRBD1. Per the germline V gene, CDR1 is LNHNV and CDR2 is YYDKDF (reference sequence). V was clipped by 0 bases and J by 0 bases; unmatched bases: 8. There are 18 residues in the CDR3. The CDR3 DNA sequence: TGTGCCACCAGCAGAGAGAGTAATACAGGGGTTAGCAATCAGCCCCAGCATTTT. It yields the protein CATSRESNTGVSNQPQHF. The complete variable domain, with remaining parts taken from reference TRBV15 and TRBJ1-5, reads DAMVIQNPRYQVTQFGKPVTLSCSQTLNHNVMYWYQQKSSQAPKLLFHYYDKDFNNEADTPDNFQSRRPNTSFCFLDIRSPGLGDTAMYLCATSRESNTGVSNQPQHFGDGTRLSIL.

The chain joins TRBV6-1 to TRBJ1-4; the D is unclear. V lost 0 bases and J lost 3, with 5 bases in between. The germline V gene encodes CDR1 MNHNS and CDR2 SASEGT. This CDR3 has 14 residues. The CDR3: CASSEAGANEKLFF. In DNA form, the CDR3 reads TGTGCCAGCAGTGAAGCCGGGGCTAATGAAAAACTGTTTTTT.

The chain joins TRBV18 to TRBJ2-3; 10 bases align to TRBD2. Germline lookup yields CDR1 KGHSH and CDR2 LQKENI. The CDR3 extends over 15 amino acids. With 3 bases clipped from V and 4 bases from J, the junction kept 4 bases outside the gene matches. CDR3 sequence: CASSPTSGVADTQYF. The CDR3 DNA reads as TGTGCCAGCTCACCTACTAGCGGGGTTGCAGATACGCAGTATTTT.

This clone appeared a single time. The J gene is TRBJ2-7, the V gene TRBV9; a possible D gene is TRBD2 (6 bases). The CDR3 runs to 13 residues. Trimming cost V 3 bases and J 4 bases, with 11 bases left between them. Per the germline V gene, CDR1 is SGDLS and CDR2 is YYNGEE. CDR3 nucleotides: TGTGCCAGCAGCGAGGCGGGGTTTTACGAGCAGTACTTC. It specifies CASSEAGFYEQYF.

The chain recombines TRBV7-9 with TRBJ1-4; TRBD1 aligns across 9 bases. The ends lost 2 bases at V and 5 bases at J; junction bases unmatched: 3. Looked up from germline, CDR1 is SEHNR and CDR2 is FQNEAQ (reference sequence). The CDR3 is 15 amino acids. CDR3 sequence reads: CASSLSTGGNEKLFF. The CDR3 DNA follows: TGTGCCAGCAGCTTATCCACAGGGGGCAATGAAAAACTGTTTTTT.

The chain employs TRBV7-9 and TRBJ2-7; 9 bases match TRBD1. V lost 3 bases and J lost 5; bases outside the gene matches: 11. This CDR3 is built from 16 residues. Germline loops: CDR1 SEHNR, CDR2 FQNEAQ (reference sequence). CDR3 coding DNA: TGTGCCAGCAGCTTGCCCCGCACGACAGGGGGGAACGAGCAGTACTTC. Amino acid sequence: CASSLPRTTGGNEQYF.

This chain uses TRBV7-8 with TRBJ1-5; D gene ambiguous. The CDR3 contains 15 residues. The germline CDR1 and CDR2 sequences are SGHVS and FQNEAQ. Trimming stripped 5 bases from V and 2 bases from J, with 13 bases between. CDR3 bases: TGTGCCAGCAGCCCCACCCAAAGCGGCAATCAGCCCCAGCATTTT. Its protein product is CASSPTQSGNQPQHF. Full variable domain (rest looked up from reference TRBV7-8 and TRBJ1-5): GAGVSQSPRYKVAKRGQDVALRCDPISGHVSLFWYQQALGQGPEFLTYFQNEAQLDKSGLPSDRFFAERPEGSVSTLKIQRTQQEDSAVYLCASSPTQSGNQPQHFGDGTRLSIL.

The chain couples TRBV5-6 to TRBJ2-5, with TRBD1 matching 10 bases. CDR3 length: 16 residues. Germline values: CDR1 SGHDT, CDR2 YYEEEE. The V segment lost 4 bases and the J segment 4 bases; nucleotides outside the gene matches: 10. CDR3 amino acids: CASSQIRDRGGETQYF. CDR3 DNA: TGTGCCAGCAGCCAAATCCGGGACAGGGGAGGAGAGACCCAGTACTTC.

V gene TRBV25-1 combines with J gene TRBJ2-7; maybe TRBD2 (5 bases). Germline lookup yields CDR1 MGHDK and CDR2 SYGVNS. This CDR3 has 15 amino acids. V was trimmed by 0 bases and J by 7 bases, leaving 16 bases between them. CDR3 loop: CASSEYRGPGEEQYF. As DNA, the CDR3 is TGTGCCAGCAGTGAATATCGCGGTCCCGGGGAGGAGCAGTACTTC.

This sequence joins TRBV5-4 and TRBJ1-5; 10 bases fit TRBD1. CDR3 length equals 13 residues. CDR1 and CDR2 (germline): SGHNT, YYREEE (reference sequence). The ends lost 3 bases at V and 8 bases at J; junction bases unmatched: 2. In DNA form, the CDR3 reads TGTGCCAGCAGCTGGGACAGGGGAGAGCCCCAGCATTTT. The encoded protein is CASSWDRGEPQHF.

The genes are TRBV7-6 and TRBJ1-1; D not certain. Germline CDR1 is SGHVS and CDR2 is FNYEAQ. V was clipped by 6 bases and J by 2 bases, with 25 bases between them. The CDR3 is 18 amino acids. CDR3 sequence (DNA): TGTGCCAGCAGTAGTAATAGCGCCGACGGCAGACTAAACACTGAAGCTTTCTTT. Its protein is CASSSNSADGRLNTEAFF.

The J gene is TRBJ1-1, the V gene TRBV5-5, with TRBD1 as a possible D gene (6 bases). The CDR3 spans 17 residues. Deletions cut 1 base from V and 6 bases from J, with 22 bases between. Germline CDR1 is SGHKS and CDR2 is YYEKEE (reference sequence). The CDR3 is CASSLTGTSYKEAEAFF. CDR3 DNA sequence: TGTGCCAGCAGCTTGACCGGGACAAGCTATAAAGAGGCTGAAGCTTTCTTT. The full variable domain, rest sourced from reference TRBV5-5 and TRBJ1-1, is DAGVTQSPTHLIKTRGQQVTLRCSPISGHKSVSWYQQVLGQGPQFIFQYYEKEERGRGNFPDRFSARQFPNYSSELNVNALLLGDSALYLCASSLTGTSYKEAEAFFGQGTRLTVV.

The rearrangement joins TRBV28 to TRBJ1-2; 7 bases are a match to TRBD1. The trim removed 6 bases at V and 4 bases at J, leaving 5 bases unmatched. Germline CDR1 MDHEN, CDR2 SYDVKM. The CDR3 totals 13 residues. The CDR3 sequence: CASRRQGSYGYTF. In DNA, the CDR3 is TGTGCCAGCAGAAGACAGGGTTCCTATGGCTACACCTTC.

The genes are TRBV4-3 and TRBJ1-5; D uncertain. The CDR3 loop spans 14 amino acids. Germline loops: CDR1 LGHNA, CDR2 YSLEER. Deletions cut 0 bases from V and 3 bases from J, with 6 bases between. CDR3 DNA: TGCGCCAGCAGCCAAGAGAGGTACAATCAGCCCCAGCATTTT. It specifies CASSQERYNQPQHF.

This rearrangement joins TRBV15 to TRBJ1-1; tentative D call: TRBD1 (5 bases). The CDR3 contains 13 residues. Looked up from germline, CDR1 is LNHNV and CDR2 is YYDKDF (reference sequence). V lost 0 bases and J lost 5, with 7 bases in between. Here the CDR3 DNA reads TGTGCCACCAGCAGAGATAAGGGGACTGAAGCTTTCTTT. Translation gives CATSRDKGTEAFF.

The rearrangement uses TRBV4-3 and TRBJ2-1, with 11 bases aligning to TRBD2. Losses at the gene ends were 0 bases for V and 4 bases for J; bases not matched to a gene: 8. Germline V gene sequence: CDR1 LGHNA, CDR2 YSLEER. The CDR3 extends over 18 amino acids. The CDR3 loop reads CASSQDPTLAGGYNEQFF. DNA of the CDR3: TGCGCCAGCAGCCAAGATCCGACTCTAGCGGGGGGTTACAATGAGCAGTTCTTC.

The CDR3 sequence: CASSQATSGVLAKNIQYF. CDR3 bases: TGCGCCAGCAGCCAAGCAACTAGCGGGGTACTAGCCAAAAACATTCAGTACTTC. The chain combines TRBV4-1 with TRBJ2-4; 10 positions agree with TRBD2. The CDR3 loop spans 18 amino acids. The V and J ends lost 1 base and 0 bases, in that order; junction bases with no gene match: 6. Germline V lookup: CDR1 MGHRA, CDR2 YSYEKL.

The chain employs TRBV7-3 and TRBJ2-7; TRBD2 aligns across 7 bases. The CDR3 contains 15 residues. J lost 2 bases, V lost 1 base, and 5 bases had no gene match. Germline CDR1 reads SGHTA; CDR2 reads FQGTGA. CDR3 region: CASSLRQAGPYEQYF. The CDR3 DNA sequence: TGTGCCAGCAGCTTAAGACAAGCGGGACCCTACGAGCAGTACTTC.

J is TRBJ2-1 and V is TRBV7-2, with D hard to call. The V end was cut by 3 bases, the J end by 3 bases, with 9 bases between. This CDR3 is 14 amino acids long. CDR1 and CDR2 (germline): SGHTA, FQGNSA. The CDR3 DNA is TGTGCCAGCAGCTTCCGCAGGCTCTACAATGAGCAGTTCTTC. Translation: CASSFRRLYNEQFF.